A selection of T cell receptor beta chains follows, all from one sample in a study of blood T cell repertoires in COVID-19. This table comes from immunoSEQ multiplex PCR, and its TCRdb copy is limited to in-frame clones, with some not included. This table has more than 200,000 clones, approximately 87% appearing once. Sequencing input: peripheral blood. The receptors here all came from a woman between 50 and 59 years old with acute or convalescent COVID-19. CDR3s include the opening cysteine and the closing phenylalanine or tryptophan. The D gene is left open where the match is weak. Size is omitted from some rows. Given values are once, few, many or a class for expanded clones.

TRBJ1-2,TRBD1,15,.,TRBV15,TGTGCCACCAGCAGAGATCATGCAGGGGGCTATGGCTACACCTTC,CATSRDHAGGYGYTF
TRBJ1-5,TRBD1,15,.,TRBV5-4,TGTGCCAGCAGCTTGTTTGGGACAGGGAATCAGCCCCAGCATTTT,CASSLFGTGNQPQHF
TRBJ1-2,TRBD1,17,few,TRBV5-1,TGCGCCAGCAGCTTGGGAGAGGCCGGGACAGGGGTCTATGGCTACACCTTC,CASSLGEAGTGVYGYTF
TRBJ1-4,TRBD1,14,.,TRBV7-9,TGTGCCAGCAGCTCAGGGGGCGTTAATGAAAAACTGTTTTTT,CASSSGGVNEKLFF
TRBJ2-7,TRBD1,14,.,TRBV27,TGTGCCAGCGGGCGGGCAGGGGGTACCTACGAGCAGTACTTC,CASGRAGGTYEQYF
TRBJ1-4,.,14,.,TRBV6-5,TGTGCCAGCATCACAGATGCAACTAATGAAAAACTGTTTTTT,CASITDATNEKLFF
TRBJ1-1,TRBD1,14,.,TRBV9,TGTGCCAGCAGCGTAGTAGGGGGCTTGGGTGAAGCTTTCTTT,CASSVVGGLGEAFF
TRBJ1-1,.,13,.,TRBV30,TGTGCCTGGAGTGCAATACAGGGAACTGAAGCTTTCTTT,CAWSAIQGTEAFF
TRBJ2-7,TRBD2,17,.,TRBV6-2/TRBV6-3,TGTGCCAGCAGCCAGGGACTAGCGGCAAAAGACACCTACGAGCAGTACTTC,CASSQGLAAKDTYEQYF
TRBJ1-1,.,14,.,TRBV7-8,TGTGCCAGCAGCTTAGAGCGGGAGAACACTGAAGCTTTCTTT,CASSLERENTEAFF
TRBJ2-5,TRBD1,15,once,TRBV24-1,TGTGCCACCAGTGCCCGGGACAGGGGCGGGGAGACCCAGTACTTC,CATSARDRGGETQYF
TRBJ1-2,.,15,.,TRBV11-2,TGTGCCAGCAGCTCATCGACAGGCCCTAACTATGGCTACACCTTC,CASSSSTGPNYGYTF
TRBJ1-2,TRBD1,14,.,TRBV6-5,TGTGCCAGCAGCCCCAGGGGGACGGTCTATGGCTACACCTTC,CASSPRGTVYGYTF
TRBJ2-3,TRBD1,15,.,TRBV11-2,TGTGCCAGCAGCTTACCACAGGGGTATGGAGATACGCAGTATTTT,CASSLPQGYGDTQYF
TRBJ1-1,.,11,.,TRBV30,TGTGCCTGGAACTCCCGGGGGGAAGCTTTCTTT,CAWNSRGEAFF
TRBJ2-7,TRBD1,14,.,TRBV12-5,TGTGCTAGTGCCTCCGGGACAGTATTTCCCGAGCAGTACTTC,CASASGTVFPEQYF
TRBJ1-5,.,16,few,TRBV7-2,TGTGCCAGCAGCCCTCAACGACACGCCGGAAATCAGCCCCAGCATTTT,CASSPQRHAGNQPQHF
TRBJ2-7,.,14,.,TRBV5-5,TGTGCCAGCAGCAAACCGATTCGTAGCGGCGAGCAGTACTTC,CASSKPIRSGEQYF
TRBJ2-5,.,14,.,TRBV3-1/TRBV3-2,TGTGCCAGCAGCCAGGCAGGGTACCAAGAGACCCAGTACTTC,CASSQAGYQETQYF
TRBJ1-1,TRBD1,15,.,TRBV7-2,TGTGCCAGCAGCCGGGAGGGACAGGGGGTCACTGAAGCTTTCTTT,CASSREGQGVTEAFF
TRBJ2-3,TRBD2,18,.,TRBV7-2,TGTGCCAGCAGCTCCCCTGGGACTAGCGGGAGCGGATCAGATACGCAGTATTTT,CASSSPGTSGSGSDTQYF
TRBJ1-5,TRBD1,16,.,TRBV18,TGTGCCAGCTCACCCTCCGGGACAGGGAGCAATCAGCCCCAGCATTTT,CASSPSGTGSNQPQHF
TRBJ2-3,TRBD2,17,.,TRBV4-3,TGCGCCAGCAGCCAAGAGGTTGGGCTAGCGGGAGGAGATACGCAGTATTTT,CASSQEVGLAGGDTQYF